These 17 T cell receptor beta chains were all obtained from the same sample, sequenced in a study of regulatory T cells in long-lasting Graves disease. Time point denoted: persistent/refractory GD, antithyroid drugs over 5 years with positive TRAb. PBMC-derived RNA was used for the TCR library. Through Arm-PCR of CDR3 regions and iRepertoire HTBI primers, TCR beta libraries were built. A single record per CDR3 protein comes from TCRdb applying MiXCR to the multiplex PCR reads. This table holds 400,000 to 600,000 distinct CDR3 sequences, 20% to 25% found once. Sequenced material: peripheral blood mononuclear cells (PBMCs), taken when the disease was refractory, from a patient treated with antithyroid drugs. Source of these receptors: a female donor with Graves disease.

This clonotype appeared a few times. The chain is built from TRBV13 and TRBJ2-1, with D possibly being TRBD1 or TRBD2 (6 bases each). This CDR3 has 15 amino acids. V was cut by 5 bases and J by 2 bases, with 13 bases left in between. CDR1 is PRHDT and CDR2 is FYEKMQ in the germline V gene (reference sequence). The CDR3 region has the DNA TGTGCCAGCAGCCGGGGGCGGGAAACCTACAATGAGCAGTTCTTC. It is translated as CASSRGRETYNEQFF.

The chain carries TRBV20-1 and TRBJ2-7; TRBD1 matches at 11 bases. With 4 bases clipped from V and 0 bases from J, the junction kept 5 bases outside the gene matches. The CDR3 is made up of 15 amino acids. Germline lookup yields CDR1 DFQATT and CDR2 SNEGSKA (reference sequence). This chain's CDR3 is CSATSGTGGSYEQYF. CDR3 sequence (DNA): TGCAGTGCTACGAGCGGGACAGGGGGCTCCTACGAGCAGTACTTC.

The chain carries TRBV7-9 and TRBJ2-1, with D possibly TRBD1 on 5 matching bases. Trimming removed 3 bases at V and 5 bases at J, with 17 bases between. This CDR3 has 16 amino acids. Germline loops: CDR1 SEHNR, CDR2 FQNEAQ (reference sequence). CDR3 in amino acids: CASSFDSESPHNEQFF. As DNA, the CDR3 is TGTGCCAGCAGCTTCGACAGCGAATCCCCCCACAATGAGCAGTTCTTC.

This clonotype showed up just a few times. The V gene is TRBV6-5, the J gene TRBJ2-5; 7 bases fit TRBD1. Germline CDR1 is MNHEY and CDR2 is SVGAGI. This CDR3 has 13 amino acids. The trim removed 4 bases at V and 5 bases at J, leaving 4 bases unmatched. The CDR3 reads CASSSPGGETQYF. The CDR3 DNA reads TGTGCCAGCAGTTCCCCAGGGGGTGAGACCCAGTACTTC.

The sample holds many counts of this clonotype. The chain joins TRBV29-1 to TRBJ2-4; unclear D gene. The germline CDR1 and CDR2 sequences are SQVTM and ANQGSEA. V gave up 6 bases and J gave up 8 bases, with 11 bases separating them. The CDR3 covers 11 residues. This chain's CDR3 is CSVANEDIQYF. The CDR3 bases are TGCAGCGTGGCTAACGAGGACATTCAGTACTTC. The variable domain in full, with the rest retrieved from reference TRBV29-1 and TRBJ2-4, is SAVISQKPSRDICQRGTSLTIQCQVDSQVTMMFWYRQQPGQSLTLIATANQGSEATYESGFVIDKFPISRPNLTFSTLTVSNMSPEDSSIYLCSVANEDIQYFGAGTRLSVL.

The rearrangement links TRBV7-6 to TRBJ1-1, with TRBD1 as a possible D gene (5 bases). This CDR3 has 14 residues. In germline, CDR1 is SGHVS, CDR2 FNYEAQ. V lost 5 bases to trimming and J lost 2 bases, with 12 bases between them. The CDR3 nucleotides are TGTGCCAGCAGCCAACGGGGGGATAACACTGAAGCTTTCTTT. This codes for CASSQRGDNTEAFF.

This rearrangement joins TRBV9 to TRBJ1-2; D may be TRBD1 (5 bases). Germline V CDR1 and CDR2: SGDLS, YYNGEE. The V end was cut by 0 bases, the J end by 9 bases, with 15 bases between. There are 14 residues in the CDR3. This chain's CDR3 is CASSVGGDPVRYTF. The CDR3 coding sequence is TGTGCCAGCAGCGTAGGGGGGGACCCGGTACGCTACACCTTC.

V is TRBV24-1 and J is TRBJ1-5; no firm D call. Trimming removed 10 bases from V and 4 bases from J, with 16 bases in between. Germline CDR1 reads KGHDR; CDR2 reads SFDVKD. CDR3 length equals 14 residues. DNA for the CDR3: TGTGCCACTAGAACCTCGGGCGCTAATCAGCCCCAGCATTTT. Translating it yields CATRTSGANQPQHF.

CDR3 protein: CASSPTGVSGINTEAFF. The CDR3 coding sequence is TGTGCCAGCAGTCCCACAGGGGTGTCGGGGATTAACACTGAAGCTTTCTTT. The chain carries TRBV27 and TRBJ1-1, with 7 positions matching TRBD1. This CDR3 is built from 17 residues. The junction had 14 bases not matched to a gene; V was cut back by 5 bases and J by 2 bases. CDR1 is MNHEY, CDR2 SMNVEV, per germline (reference sequence).

The chain recombines TRBV9 with TRBJ1-1, with D unclear. Germline CDR1 SGDLS, CDR2 YYNGEE. This CDR3 contains 13 residues. Deletions cut 3 bases from V and 5 bases from J, with 11 bases between. CDR3 amino acids: CASSALPGTEAFF. The CDR3, as DNA: TGTGCCAGCAGCGCCCTCCCGGGGACTGAAGCTTTCTTT.

The J gene is TRBJ2-2, the V gene TRBV28; 11 bases line up with TRBD1. J was trimmed by 4 bases and V by 6 bases; bases with no gene match: 16. This CDR3 comprises 19 residues. Germline V lookup: CDR1 MDHEN, CDR2 SYDVKM. The CDR3 reads CASRTVRTGGLSRTGELFF. DNA for the CDR3: TGTGCCAGCAGGACCGTCCGGACAGGGGGCCTTAGTCGCACCGGGGAGCTGTTTTTT.

A remark on this clonotype: A read error likely explains this, since a far larger clone differs by one base. The V and J genes are TRBV6-2 or TRBV6-3 and TRBJ2-5, with 12 positions matching TRBD2. The J call may not be correct, given that the DNA end is closer to TRBJ2-7. The CDR3 has 15 amino acids. Germline values: CDR1 MNHEY, CDR2 SVGEGT. The CDR3 region is CASSSTSGRGYEQYF. CDR3 nucleotide sequence: TGTGCCAGCAGTTCGACTAGCGGGAGAGGCTACGAGCAGTACTTC.

This clonotype has just a few counts. The gene calls are TRBV7-9 and TRBJ1-1; the D is unclear. Germline-derived CDR1 and CDR2 are SEHNR and FQNEAQ (reference sequence). The CDR3 is 13 residues long. Trimming cost V 5 bases and J 1 base, with 8 bases left between them. The CDR3 coding sequence is TGTGCCAGCAGCATCAACCCGAACACTGAAGCTTTCTTT. Its translation: CASSINPNTEAFF.

The rearrangement joins TRBV24-1 to TRBJ2-5, with a weak D call TRBD1 (5 bases). The CDR3 spans 12 residues. Trimming took off 5 bases at V and 10 bases at J, with 13 bases between the two ends. The germline gives CDR1 KGHDR, CDR2 SFDVKD. CDR3 sequence reads: CATSGQQDLQYF. As DNA, the CDR3 is TGTGCCACCAGTGGACAACAGGATCTCCAGTACTTC.

This clonotype is a singleton in its sample. Only one base separates this from a far larger clonotype, so it likely reflects a read error. The V and J genes are TRBV2 and TRBJ2-5; D call uncertain. The J call may be faulty, since TRBJ2-7 better matches the DNA end. Germline V gene lookup returns CDR1 SNHLY and CDR2 FYNNEI. This CDR3 is 13 amino acids long. CDR3 in amino acids: CASSGIAKYEQYF. The CDR3 DNA follows: TGTGCCAGCAGTGGGATAGCAAAATACGAGCAGTACTTC.

This clonotype has ten or more counts. Sequence at one end of the junction differs from germline and may be a read error. The chain employs TRBV11-3 and TRBJ1-4; perhaps TRBD1 as D (6 bases). Germline assignment: CDR1 SGHNT and CDR2 YENEEA. This CDR3 has 13 amino acids. The CDR3 spells CASSSRTGEKLFF. DNA for the CDR3: TGCGCCAGCAGCTCCCGAACAGGGGAAAAACTGTTTTTT.

This clonotype was detected many times. The genes are TRBV2 and TRBJ2-5; D uncertain. The germline gives CDR1 SNHLY, CDR2 FYNNEI. V was shortened by 3 bases and J by 7 bases, with 12 bases between the two germline ends. The CDR3 spans 13 residues. The CDR3 is CASSERPGGTQYF. The CDR3 DNA reads TGTGCCAGCAGTGAGAGACCTGGCGGGACCCAGTACTTC.